This TCR beta chain came from a study of blood T cell repertoires in COVID-19. For the study at large: Acute-phase and convalescent COVID-19 samples originated in the United States, Italy and Spain.

In the source study's methods: Reference gene primer amplification in the assay estimated nucleated cell counts. Assay: immunoSEQ multiplex PCR; the TCRdb copy retains only in-frame clones and omits some. V and J calls and clone size are as listed in that table; D and trimming were resolved from the DNA. The top ten hold less than 1.5% of the sample, which has about 100,000 clones, approximately 90% seen once. The germline V and J ends were trimmed by 5 bases and 2 bases, with 18 bases remaining between them. This CDR3 contains 16 residues. Germline assignment: CDR1 LNHDA and CDR2 SQIVND (reference sequence).

The chain carries TRBV19 and TRBJ1-2, with D perhaps matching TRBD1 (5 bases). The TCR comes from a woman younger than 45 with acute or convalescent COVID-19. Sequencing input: peripheral blood. The CDR3: CASSVHRLEGNYGYTF. CDR3 sequence (DNA): TGTGCCAGTAGTGTACACAGGTTGGAGGGGAACTATGGCTACACCTTC. The complete variable domain, with remaining parts taken from reference TRBV19 and TRBJ1-2, reads DGGITQSPKYLFRKEGQNVTLSCEQNLNHDAMYWYRQDPGQGLRLIYYSQIVNDFQKGDIAEGYSVSREKKESFPLTVTSAQKNPTAFYLCASSVHRLEGNYGYTFGSGTRLTVV.